These 19 T cell receptor beta chains were sequenced from one sample in a study of blood T cell repertoires in COVID-19. Measured with immunoSEQ multiplex PCR; TCRdb has only the in-frame clones, and not every one. Of approximately 330,000 clones in the sample, approximately 90% are singletons; the top ten hold around 4%. The source material was peripheral blood. The receptors shown here come from a woman aged 50 to 60 with active or convalescent COVID-19.

Details on this clone: An end of the junction differs from the germline gene, which may be a read error. V and J are TRBV12-3 or TRBV12-4 and TRBJ2-7; D perhaps matches TRBD2 (5 bases). The length of the CDR3 is 13 residues. The CDR3 here is CASSRDPIHSRDF. For the CDR3, the DNA is TGTGCCAGCAGTCGGGATCCCATACACTCGAGGGACTTC.

The V gene is TRBV28, the J gene TRBJ1-4, with 9 bases fitting TRBD1. The germline CDR1 and CDR2 sequences are MDHEN and SYDVKM. V gave up 2 bases and J gave up 0 bases; unmatched junction bases: 7. The length of the CDR3 is 18 residues. The CDR3 is CASSLVGGQGSTNEKLFF. The CDR3, as DNA: TGTGCCAGCAGTTTAGTAGGGGGACAGGGTTCAACTAATGAAAAACTGTTTTTT.

The rearrangement uses TRBV5-1 and TRBJ2-5; TRBD2 matches at 8 bases. The CDR3 contains 15 residues. Losses at the gene ends were 5 bases for V and 4 bases for J; bases not matched to a gene: 10. Germline CDR1 SGHRS, CDR2 YFSETQ. The CDR3, as DNA: TGCGCCAGCAGAAAACGGGAGGGCCTCGTAGAGACCCAGTACTTC. It codes for CASRKREGLVETQYF.

The CDR3 loop reads CASSLSGSGDSPLHF. Written as DNA, the CDR3 is TGTGCCAGCAGTCTATCGGGGTCCGGGGATTCACCCCTCCACTTT. The chain links TRBV7-2 to TRBJ1-6; D not certain. Germline loops: CDR1 SGHTA, CDR2 FQGNSA. Trimming shortened V by 6 bases and J by 8 bases, and 17 bases separated the two germline ends. The CDR3 consists of 15 residues.

The CDR3, as DNA: TGTGCCACCCGCATAGCGGGAGGGCTCCCCGAGCAGTACTTC. Its translation: CATRIAGGLPEQYF. The gene calls are TRBV27 and TRBJ2-7; 11 bases match TRBD2. The CDR3 has 14 amino acids. The trim removed 10 bases at V and 6 bases at J, leaving 11 bases unmatched. The germline V gene has CDR1 MNHEY and CDR2 SMNVEV (reference sequence).

The V call is TRBV16, the J call TRBJ1-1; 7 bases agree with TRBD1. The CDR3 length is 14 residues. The ends lost 5 bases at V and 5 bases at J; junction bases unmatched: 8. Germline V gene lookup returns CDR1 KGHSY and CDR2 FQNENV. The CDR3 nucleotides read TGTGCCAGCAGCGGACCAGGGGGAAGAACTGAAGCTTTCTTT. Its translation: CASSGPGGRTEAFF. The full variable domain, with the rest looked up from reference TRBV16 and TRBJ1-1, is GEEVAQTPKHLVRGEGQKAKLYCAPIKGHSYVFWYQQVLKNEFKFLISFQNENVFDETGMPKERFSAKCLPNSPCSLEIQATKLEDSAVYFCASSGPGGRTEAFFGQGTRLTVV.

CDR3 DNA sequence: TGTGCCAGCAGTAGCTTCAAAGCGGGACTCTACGAGCAGTACTTC. It codes for CASSSFKAGLYEQYF. This chain uses TRBV27 with TRBJ2-7, with TRBD2 matching 7 bases. The germline V gene encodes CDR1 MNHEY and CDR2 SMNVEV (reference sequence). J was trimmed by 3 bases and V by 5 bases; bases with no gene match: 10. The CDR3 extends over 15 amino acids.

The chain combines TRBV7-2 with TRBJ2-7; D may be TRBD2 (5 bases). V dropped 4 bases and J dropped 2 bases, with 15 bases sitting between them. The germline V gene encodes CDR1 SGHTA and CDR2 FQGNSA. The CDR3 totals 15 residues. CDR3 nucleotides: TGTGCCAGCAGCTATACTGGGAGTGAAACCTACGAGCAGTACTTC. Translating it yields CASSYTGSETYEQYF.

CDR3 in amino acids: CASSPAQVEKLFF. Here the CDR3 DNA reads TGTGCCAGCTCACCGGCGCAGGTTGAAAAACTGTTTTTT. The chain is built from TRBV18 and TRBJ1-4; D remains unclear. The CDR3 has 13 amino acids. V was cut by 3 bases and J by 7 bases, with 9 bases left in between. CDR1 and CDR2 from the germline V gene are KGHSH and LQKENI.

The chain recombines TRBV7-9 with TRBJ2-7; TRBD1 matches at 9 bases. The germline V gene has CDR1 SEHNR and CDR2 FQNEAQ (reference sequence). V lost 5 bases to trimming and J lost 6 bases; unmatched junction nucleotides: 8. The CDR3 consists of 14 residues. The CDR3 protein is CASSRADRGSEQYF. As DNA, the CDR3 is TGTGCCAGCAGCCGCGCGGACAGGGGTAGCGAGCAGTACTTC.

This chain links TRBV24-1 with TRBJ2-1, with a possible D match to TRBD1 (6 bases). Germline V gene lookup returns CDR1 KGHDR and CDR2 SFDVKD. This CDR3 is 18 amino acids long. Trimming shortened V by 2 bases and J by 1 base, and 17 bases separated the two germline ends. CDR3 sequence: CATSDSGLGALSYNEQFF. CDR3 nucleotide sequence: TGTGCCACCAGTGATTCGGGGCTGGGGGCTCTGTCCTACAATGAGCAGTTCTTC.

This chain joins TRBV12-5 and TRBJ2-5, with 7 bases lining up with TRBD2. After removal of 3 bases from V and 0 bases from J, the junction contained 10 bases not matched to a gene. CDR3 size: 17 residues. Germline CDR1 reads LGHNT; CDR2 reads FRNRAP. The CDR3 sequence: CASGFQAGHLYQETQYF. Written as DNA, the CDR3 is TGTGCTAGTGGTTTTCAAGCGGGGCATCTTTACCAAGAGACCCAGTACTTC.

The rearrangement links TRBV5-1 to TRBJ1-3; 8 bases line up with TRBD1. This CDR3 comprises 16 residues. Trimming at V came to 1 base and at J to 4 bases, leaving 7 bases not matched to a gene. Germline V lookup: CDR1 SGHRS, CDR2 YFSETQ. DNA of the CDR3: TGCGCCAGCAGCTTGTATCAGGGGGCAAGAGGAAACACCATATATTTT. It specifies CASSLYQGARGNTIYF. The variable domain in full, with the rest retrieved from reference TRBV5-1 and TRBJ1-3, is KAGVTQTPRYLIKTRGQQVTLSCSPISGHRSVSWYQQTPGQGLQFLFEYFSETQRNKGNFPGRFSGRQFSNSRSEMNVSTLELGDSALYLCASSLYQGARGNTIYFGEGSWLTVV.

The chain employs TRBV3-1 (or the pseudogene TRBV3-2) and TRBJ1-1; D possibly corresponds to TRBD1 (5 bases). V was shortened by 0 bases and J by 3 bases, with 11 bases between the two germline ends. The CDR3 spans 15 residues. Per germline, CDR1 LGHDT and CDR2 YNNKEL (reference sequence). The CDR3 DNA follows: TGTGCCAGCAGCCAAGAGGCGGGGGTTGACACTGAAGCTTTCTTT. Translation: CASSQEAGVDTEAFF.

The J gene is TRBJ1-6, the V gene TRBV30; D ambiguous. This CDR3 spans 13 amino acids. From germline, CDR1 is GTSNPN and CDR2 SVGIG (reference sequence). V was clipped by 0 bases and J by 10 bases, with 10 bases between them. CDR3 in DNA: TGTGCCTGGAGTGTTGAGGGCGACTCACCCCTCCACTTT. It yields the protein CAWSVEGDSPLHF.

The chain employs TRBV10-3 and TRBJ2-7; 9 bases are a match to TRBD2. V dropped 4 bases and J dropped 6; count of bases not matched to a gene: 4. Germline CDR1 is ENHRY and CDR2 is SYGVKD. The CDR3 totals 13 residues. CDR3 protein: CAISGGLAREQYF. CDR3 nucleotides: TGTGCCATCAGTGGGGGACTAGCCCGCGAGCAGTACTTC.

The V call is TRBV29-1, the J call TRBJ2-1; 12 positions agree with TRBD2. The CDR3 runs 14 residues. Germline CDR1 and CDR2: SQVTM and ANQGSEA. J lost 8 bases, V lost 7 bases, and 9 bases had no gene match. The CDR3 nucleotides read TGCAGCGCAGTACTAGCGGGAGGTTACGATGAGCAGTTCTTC. It translates to CSAVLAGGYDEQFF.

V usage is TRBV28 and J usage is TRBJ1-1; 7 bases agree with TRBD1. This CDR3 has 15 residues. Looked up from germline, CDR1 is MDHEN and CDR2 is SYDVKM. The V and J ends lost 3 bases and 1 base, in that order; junction bases with no gene match: 5. The CDR3 DNA sequence: TGTGCCAGCAGTTTCCCGGGACAGAAGAACACTGAAGCTTTCTTT. This gives the protein CASSFPGQKNTEAFF.

J is TRBJ1-6 and V is TRBV19; 9 nucleotides line up with TRBD1. The V segment lost 5 bases and the J segment 10 bases; nucleotides outside the gene matches: 6. CDR3 size: 14 residues. Germline CDR1 and CDR2: LNHDA and SQIVND (reference sequence). The CDR3 spells CASSPQGANSPLHF. In nucleotides, the CDR3 is TGTGCCAGTAGTCCACAGGGGGCCAACTCACCCCTCCACTTT.